This passage covers 31 T cell receptor beta chains from one sample sequenced in a study of cytomegalovirus exposure and HLA in healthy donors. Both 60 Vbeta primers and 13 Jbeta primers went into the PCR. Some clones are missing from TCRdb's copy, which holds only in-frame ones; the method was immunoSEQ multiplex PCR. The sample contains approximately 290,000 clones, about four fifths of which appear only once. Sequencing was performed on PBMCs. These receptors originate from a girl aged 2 to 9 in good health and CMV-seronegative.

This chain uses TRBV7-3 with TRBJ1-2; tentatively, D is TRBD1 (5 bases). CDR1 is SGHTA, CDR2 FQGTGA, per germline. Deletions cut 2 bases from V and 5 bases from J, with 9 bases between. This CDR3 region has 13 residues. The DNA for the CDR3 is TGTGCCAGCAGCTTATCAGGGTCGTATGGCTACACCTTC. Residues: CASSLSGSYGYTF.

This chain uses TRBV5-1 with TRBJ2-7; D is possibly TRBD2 (6 bases). This CDR3 spans 15 amino acids. The germline V gene encodes CDR1 SGHRS and CDR2 YFSETQ. The V and J ends lost 1 base and 0 bases respectively, with 11 bases between them. The CDR3 DNA reads TGCGCCAGCAGCTTGCTTGGGGGGAGCTCCTACGAGCAGTACTTC. Translating gives CASSLLGGSSYEQYF.

Here the CDR3 DNA reads TGTGCCAGCAGCTTAAGGGGGGGTAGAATCGGTGAGCAGTTCTTC. Amino acids: CASSLRGGRIGEQFF. The chain has TRBV7-3 and TRBJ2-1; 7 bases agree with TRBD2. The germline gives CDR1 SGHTA, CDR2 FQGTGA. V dropped 1 base and J dropped 9; count of bases not matched to a gene: 9. This CDR3 is 15 amino acids long. The full variable domain, in which reference TRBV7-3 and TRBJ2-1 provide the parts outside the CDR3, is GAGVSQTPSNKVTEKGKYVELRCDPISGHTALYWYRQSLGQGPEFLIYFQGTGAADDSGLPNDRFFAVRPEGSVSTLKIQRTERGDSAVYLCASSLRGGRIGEQFFGPGTRLTVL.

This clone was picked up a small number of times. The V gene is TRBV6-1, the J gene TRBJ1-2, with TRBD1 as a possible D gene (6 bases). The CDR3 has 16 residues. The V and J ends lost 3 bases and 5 bases respectively, with 19 bases between them. Per the germline V gene, CDR1 is MNHNS and CDR2 is SASEGT. As DNA, the CDR3 is TGTGCCAGCAGTGACGACCCGGACAGTAGTCAATATGGCTACACCTTC. Protein product: CASSDDPDSSQYGYTF.

The chain uses TRBV5-1 and TRBJ2-5; D is possibly TRBD2 (5 bases). Per germline, CDR1 SGHRS and CDR2 YFSETQ. CDR3 length: 13 residues. Trimming removed 3 bases at V and 2 bases at J, with 8 bases between. CDR3: CASSSDWQETQYF. The CDR3 DNA is TGCGCCAGCAGCTCGGACTGGCAAGAGACCCAGTACTTC.

The chain has TRBV30 and TRBJ1-6; no definite D call. CDR1 is GTSNPN and CDR2 is SVGIG in the germline V gene (reference sequence). The CDR3 runs to 13 residues. Trimming removed 2 bases at V and 7 bases at J, with 9 bases between. Here the CDR3 reads CAWSREGNSPLHF. CDR3 bases: TGTGCCTGGAGTCGGGAGGGAAATTCACCCCTCCACTTT.

This chain connects TRBV5-1 to TRBJ2-1; D perhaps matches TRBD2 (5 bases). Germline assignment: CDR1 SGHRS and CDR2 YFSETQ. V lost 5 bases to trimming and J lost 7 bases, with 16 bases between them. This CDR3 has 14 amino acids. CDR3 loop: CASRKVGVGNEQFF. As DNA, the CDR3 is TGCGCCAGCAGGAAGGTGGGAGTTGGGAATGAGCAGTTCTTC.

The chain recombines TRBV23-1 with TRBJ2-7; TRBD2 is a possible D gene (6 bases). TRBV23-1 is assigned to the ORF class and has an uncertain function. V lost 0 bases and J lost 2, with 11 bases in between. CDR3 length equals 15 residues. Here the CDR3 reads CASSQSFPGAYEQYF. CDR3 DNA sequence: TGCGCCAGCAGTCAATCGTTCCCGGGGGCCTACGAGCAGTACTTC.

This rearrangement joins TRBV29-1 to TRBJ2-7; 7 nucleotides align to TRBD1. V lost 0 bases to trimming and J lost 0 bases; unmatched junction nucleotides: 11. CDR1 and CDR2 (germline): SQVTM, ANQGSEA. CDR3 length: 17 amino acids. Here the CDR3 reads CSVEEGDRPLSSYEQYF. CDR3 DNA sequence: TGCAGCGTTGAAGAGGGGGACAGACCTTTGAGCTCCTACGAGCAGTACTTC.

The chain joins TRBV11-2 to TRBJ1-2; 9 bases are shared with TRBD1. With V trimmed by 3 bases and J by 8 bases, 4 bases remained unmatched. CDR1 is SGHAT, CDR2 FQNNGV, per germline. The CDR3 runs 13 residues. The chain's CDR3 is CASSLDRGDGYTF. The CDR3, as DNA: TGTGCCAGCAGCTTGGACAGGGGAGACGGCTACACCTTC.

The V and J genes are TRBV5-1 and TRBJ2-5; maybe TRBD1 (6 bases). CDR3 length equals 14 residues. Trimming took off 6 bases at V and 4 bases at J, with 16 bases between the two ends. Germline values: CDR1 SGHRS, CDR2 YFSETQ. The DNA of the CDR3 is TGCGCCAGCAATGAGGGGGAAAACGGAGAGACCCAGTACTTC. Amino acids: CASNEGENGETQYF.

The chain links TRBV28 to TRBJ1-2; possible D gene TRBD1, 6 bases. V was shortened by 3 bases and J by 8 bases, with 13 bases between the two germline ends. CDR1 MDHEN and CDR2 SYDVKM come from the germline V gene. CDR3 length equals 13 residues. CDR3 sequence reads: CASSFPGGRGYTF. The CDR3, as DNA: TGTGCCAGCAGTTTCCCCGGGGGGCGAGGCTACACCTTC.

A few counts support this clone. The chain carries TRBV29-1 and TRBJ2-5; 13 nucleotides line up with TRBD2. The CDR3 has 19 residues. V gave up 6 bases and J gave up 4 bases; unmatched junction bases: 20. Germline CDR1 and CDR2: SQVTM and ANQGSEA. The CDR3 bases are TGCAGCGTCCGCCTAGGACTAGCGGGGGTCCCCCGGGTTGGAGAGACCCAGTACTTC. Translation gives CSVRLGLAGVPRVGETQYF.

The chain joins TRBV7-2 to TRBJ2-5; 11 positions agree with TRBD2. The CDR3 is 15 residues long. V trimming: 6 bases; J trimming: 1 base; junction bases outside the gene matches: 4. Germline CDR1 is SGHTA and CDR2 is FQGNSA. The CDR3 here is CASREGLAVQETQYF. CDR3 coding DNA: TGTGCCAGCAGAGAGGGACTAGCGGTCCAAGAGACCCAGTACTTC.

The chain carries TRBV5-6 and TRBJ2-1; D is possibly TRBD2 (6 bases). Germline assignment: CDR1 SGHDT and CDR2 YYEEEE. The CDR3 loop spans 15 amino acids. Trimming took off 6 bases at V and 3 bases at J, with 16 bases between the two ends. CDR3 coding DNA: TGTGCCAGCAAGATGACTAGTGAGCACTACAATGAGCAGTTCTTC. This translates into CASKMTSEHYNEQFF.

V usage is TRBV25-1 and J usage is TRBJ1-6; no clear D. Germline V gene lookup returns CDR1 MGHDK and CDR2 SYGVNS. The CDR3 spans 14 residues. V gave up 6 bases and J gave up 12 bases, with 18 bases separating them. The CDR3 nucleotides read TGTGCCAGCAGCGCCCCCGGCGGCGCATTACCCCTCCACTTT. Residues: CASSAPGGALPLHF.

Only a few counts were recorded for this clone. The V call is TRBV9, the J call TRBJ1-3; D ambiguous. CDR3 length: 13 residues. V was shortened by 0 bases and J by 1 base, with 2 bases between the two germline ends. The germline V gene has CDR1 SGDLS and CDR2 YYNGEE. The chain's CDR3 is CASSVASGNTIYF. The CDR3 bases are TGTGCCAGCAGCGTAGCGTCTGGAAACACCATATATTTT.

The chain has TRBV5-6 and TRBJ2-5; 7 bases match TRBD1. This CDR3 region has 12 residues. The V segment lost 5 bases and the J segment 4 bases; nucleotides outside the gene matches: 2. Germline values: CDR1 SGHDT, CDR2 YYEEEE. CDR3 sequence reads: CASRSGGETQYF. DNA of the CDR3: TGTGCCAGCAGATCAGGGGGAGAGACCCAGTACTTC.

The chain carries TRBV27 and TRBJ2-3; D is possibly TRBD2 (7 bases). The germline CDR1 and CDR2 sequences are MNHEY and SMNVEV (reference sequence). V lost 2 bases, J lost 3 bases, and 15 bases lay in between. The CDR3 totals 16 residues. CDR3 amino acids: CASSLDRGAGTDTQYF. In DNA, the CDR3 is TGTGCCAGCAGTTTAGACCGGGGGGCCGGAACAGATACGCAGTATTTT.

The CDR3 here is CASSAGSGEQYF. DNA for the CDR3: TGTGCCAGCAGTGCCGGGAGCGGCGAGCAGTACTTC. The rearrangement uses TRBV28 and TRBJ2-7, with D perhaps TRBD2 (6 bases). CDR3 length: 12 residues. Germline lookup yields CDR1 MDHEN and CDR2 SYDVKM. Trimming cost V 5 bases and J 6 bases, with 11 bases left between them.

The chain couples TRBV27 to TRBJ2-7; D is undetermined. V lost 8 bases and J 7 bases, leaving 9 bases between the germline ends. The CDR3 is made up of 10 amino acids. Germline V lookup: CDR1 MNHEY, CDR2 SMNVEV (reference sequence). The CDR3 protein is CASGLREQYF. As DNA, the CDR3 is TGTGCCAGCGGGCTCCGGGAGCAGTACTTC.

The chain joins TRBV6-5 to TRBJ2-5, with TRBD1 as a possible D gene (7 bases). There are 15 residues in the CDR3. V lost 0 bases and J lost 4, with 12 bases in between. The germline V gene has CDR1 MNHEY and CDR2 SVGAGI. Here the CDR3 reads CASSYSGQRAETQYF. The CDR3 nucleotides read TGTGCCAGCAGTTACTCGGGACAGCGGGCAGAGACCCAGTACTTC.

This rearrangement joins TRBV10-3 to TRBJ1-5; 7 nucleotides match TRBD1. With V trimmed by 2 bases and J by 3 bases, 7 bases remained unmatched. Germline CDR1 reads ENHRY; CDR2 reads SYGVKD. The CDR3 totals 16 residues. CDR3: CAISERGDSVNQPQHF. In nucleotides, the CDR3 is TGTGCCATCAGTGAGAGAGGGGACAGCGTCAATCAGCCCCAGCATTTT.

The CDR3 is CASTHTQNTEAFF. The CDR3 DNA is TGTGCCAGCACCCACACCCAGAACACTGAAGCTTTCTTT. The gene calls are TRBV28 and TRBJ1-1; D remains ambiguous. Germline assignment: CDR1 MDHEN and CDR2 SYDVKM. This CDR3 is 13 amino acids long. Trimming left V 7 bases short and J 1 base short, with 10 bases between.

This chain connects TRBV6-6 to TRBJ1-2; the match to TRBD1 covers 8 bases. Trimming removed 4 bases from V and 8 bases from J; junction bases left unmatched: 12. Germline assignment: CDR1 MNHNY and CDR2 SVGAGI (reference sequence). This CDR3 has 15 residues. The CDR3 DNA reads TGTGCCAGCAGTTCCTCAAAACAGGGGGAGGACGGCTACACCTTC. Its translation: CASSSSKQGEDGYTF.

This clone was recorded a few times. CDR3 protein: CASSVGGKPRNEQFF. DNA of the CDR3: TGTGCCAGCAGCGTAGGCGGGAAGCCGAGGAATGAGCAGTTCTTC. The rearrangement uses TRBV9 and TRBJ2-1; D is possibly TRBD2 (6 bases). The CDR3 is made up of 15 amino acids. Trimming removed 0 bases from V and 7 bases from J, with 14 bases in between. CDR1 and CDR2 from the germline V gene are SGDLS and YYNGEE.

This clone was seen a few times. This chain links TRBV5-1 with TRBJ2-5; 8 bases align to TRBD1. The end of the DNA aligns better with TRBJ2-7, so the J call may be wrong. The germline gives CDR1 SGHRS, CDR2 YFSETQ. CDR3 length: 14 residues. This chain's CDR3 is CASSPGQGPHEQYF. CDR3 DNA: TGCGCCAGCAGCCCAGGACAGGGTCCTCACGAGCAGTACTTC.

This rearrangement joins TRBV2 to TRBJ2-1; tentatively, D is TRBD2 (5 bases). This CDR3 region has 15 residues. Germline values: CDR1 SNHLY, CDR2 FYNNEI. Trimming left V 7 bases short and J 5 bases short, with 18 bases between. The CDR3 loop is CASTENHGGHNEQFF. In DNA, the CDR3 is TGTGCCAGCACAGAGAATCATGGAGGCCACAATGAGCAGTTCTTC.

This clone was detected only once. The chain couples TRBV4-1 to TRBJ2-1; TRBD1 agrees at 7 bases. CDR1 is MGHRA, CDR2 YSYEKL, per germline. The CDR3 spans 16 residues. J gave up 4 bases and V 2 bases, and 8 bases lay outside the gene matches. Here the CDR3 DNA reads TGCGCCAGCAGCCAACGGACGGGACAGTTTTACAATGAGCAGTTCTTC. Translation gives CASSQRTGQFYNEQFF.

The CDR3 DNA is TGTGCCAGCAGTGAAGCGCGATGGCGGGGGGACAATGAGCAGTTCTTC. This sequence encodes CASSEARWRGDNEQFF. J is TRBJ2-1 and V is TRBV2, with TRBD2 matching over 8 bases. The CDR3 consists of 16 residues. CDR1 is SNHLY and CDR2 is FYNNEI in the germline V gene. The V and J ends lost 0 bases and 5 bases, in that order; junction bases with no gene match: 6. Together with reference TRBV2 and TRBJ2-1, the CDR3 gives the full variable domain: EPEVTQTPSHQVTQMGQEVILRCVPISNHLYFYWYRQILGQKVEFLVSFYNNEISEKSEIFDDQFSVERPDGSNFTLKIRSTKLEDSAMYFCASSEARWRGDNEQFFGPGTRLTVL.

This chain connects TRBV1 to TRBJ1-1; TRBD1 is the table's D call and was not checked against the DNA. TRBV1 is deemed a pseudogene. The length of the CDR3 is 15 residues. This CDR3 reads CTSSQDRGRTEEAFF. CDR3 DNA: TGCACCAGCAGCCAAGATCGGGGTAGGACAGAGGAAGCTTTCTTT.